Described below is a single T cell receptor (beta chain) sequence and its context. This sample was included in a study of cytomegalovirus exposure and HLA in healthy donors. TCRdb's table, derived via immunoSEQ multiplex PCR, lists solely in-frame clones and lacks some. The sample has approximately 240,000 clones, around nine tenths seen once. The ends were cut back, 4 bases at V and 2 bases at J, with 14 bases in the middle. Per germline, CDR1 SGHRS and CDR2 YFSETQ. The CDR3 contains 15 residues. This chain links TRBV5-1 with TRBJ2-3, with D uncertain. The sequence derives from a woman under 30 in good health and CMV-seronegative. Material: PBMCs. Here the CDR3 DNA reads TGCGCCAGCAGCCCGACTCTGGGTCCCACAGATACGCAGTATTTT. Residues: CASSPTLGPTDTQYF.